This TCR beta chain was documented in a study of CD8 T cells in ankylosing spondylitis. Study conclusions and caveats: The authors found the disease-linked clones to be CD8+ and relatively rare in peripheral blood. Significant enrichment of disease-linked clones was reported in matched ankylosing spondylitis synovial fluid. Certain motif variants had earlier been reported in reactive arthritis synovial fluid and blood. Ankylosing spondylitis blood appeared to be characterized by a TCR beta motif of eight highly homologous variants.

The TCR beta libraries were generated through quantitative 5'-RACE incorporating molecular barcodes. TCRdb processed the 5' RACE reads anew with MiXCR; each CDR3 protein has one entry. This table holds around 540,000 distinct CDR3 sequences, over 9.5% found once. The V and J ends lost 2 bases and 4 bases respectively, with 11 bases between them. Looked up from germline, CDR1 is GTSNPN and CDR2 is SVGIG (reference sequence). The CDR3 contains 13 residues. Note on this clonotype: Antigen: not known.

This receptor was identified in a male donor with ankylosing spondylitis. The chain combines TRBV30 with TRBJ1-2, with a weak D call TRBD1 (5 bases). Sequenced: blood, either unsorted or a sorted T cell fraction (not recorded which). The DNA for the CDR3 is TGTGCCTGGAGTAGAGGGGCTTTCTATGGCTACACCTTC. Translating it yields CAWSRGAFYGYTF.